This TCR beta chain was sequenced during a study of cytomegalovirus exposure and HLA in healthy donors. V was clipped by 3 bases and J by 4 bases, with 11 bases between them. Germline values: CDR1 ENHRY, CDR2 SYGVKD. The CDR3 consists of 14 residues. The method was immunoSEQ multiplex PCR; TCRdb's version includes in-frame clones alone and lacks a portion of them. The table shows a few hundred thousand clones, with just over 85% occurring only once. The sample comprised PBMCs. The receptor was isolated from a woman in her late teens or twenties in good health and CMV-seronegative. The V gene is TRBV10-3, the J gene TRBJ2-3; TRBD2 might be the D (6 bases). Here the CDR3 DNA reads TGTGCCATCAGTGAAGAAGGCGGGGCAGATACGCAGTATTTT. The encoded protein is CAISEEGGADTQYF.